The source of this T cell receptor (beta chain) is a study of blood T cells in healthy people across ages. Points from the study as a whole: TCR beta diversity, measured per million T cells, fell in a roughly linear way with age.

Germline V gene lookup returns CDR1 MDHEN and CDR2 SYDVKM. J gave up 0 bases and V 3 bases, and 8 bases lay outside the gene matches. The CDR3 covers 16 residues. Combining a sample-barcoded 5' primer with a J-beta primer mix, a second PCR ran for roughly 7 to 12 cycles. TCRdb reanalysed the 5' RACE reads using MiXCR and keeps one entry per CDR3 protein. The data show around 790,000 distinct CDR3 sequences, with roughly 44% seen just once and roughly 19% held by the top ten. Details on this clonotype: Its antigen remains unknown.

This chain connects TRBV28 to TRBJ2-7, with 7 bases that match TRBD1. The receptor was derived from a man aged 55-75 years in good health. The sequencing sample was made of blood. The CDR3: CASSFPSGQISYEQYF. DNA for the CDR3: TGTGCCAGCAGTTTTCCCTCGGGACAGATCTCCTACGAGCAGTACTTC.